These 31 T cell receptor beta chains were all obtained from the same sample, sequenced in a study of T cells in Graves' hyperthyroidism and ophthalmopathy. RNA transcripts provided the source from which TCR beta CDR3 regions were amplified. The primer set for the first-round RT-PCR of the TCR CDR3 was HTBI. TCRdb redid the calling of the multiplex PCR reads with MiXCR, one entry per CDR3 protein. The data contain 500,000 to 650,000 distinct CDR3 sequences, about 14% of them singletons. Specimen: blood. The receptors originated from a woman aged 40 to 50 with Graves' hyperthyroidism.

This clonotype was counted a few times. The chain carries TRBV7-2 and TRBJ2-4; either TRBD1 or TRBD2 may supply D (6 bases each). The V end lost 8 bases, the J end lost 0 bases, and 17 bases lay between the germline ends. This CDR3 has 16 residues. Germline V gives CDR1 SGHTA, CDR2 FQGNSA. The CDR3 sequence: CASEKEGGLAKNIQYF. The CDR3 nucleotides are TGTGCCAGCGAAAAGGAGGGGGGCCTAGCCAAAAACATTCAGTACTTC. Using reference TRBV7-2 and TRBJ2-4 for the parts outside the CDR3, the full variable domain is GAGVSQSPSNKVTEKGKDVELRCDPISGHTALYWYRQSLGQGLEFLIYFQGNSAPDKSGLPSDRFSAERTGGSVSTLTIQRTQQEDSAVYLCASEKEGGLAKNIQYFGAGTRLSVL.

This clonotype was detected many times. The chain employs TRBV27 and TRBJ2-5; 8 bases map to TRBD1. This CDR3 is 14 amino acids long. J was trimmed by 1 base and V by 4 bases; bases with no gene match: 2. The V gene's germline CDR1 is MNHEY and CDR2 SMNVEV (reference sequence). As DNA, the CDR3 is TGTGCCAGCAGTTACACAGGGGGCCAAGAGACCCAGTACTTC. Protein product: CASSYTGGQETQYF.

This clonotype was recorded many times. The chain employs TRBV30 and TRBJ2-3; 9 bases align to TRBD2. Germline CDR1 is GTSNPN and CDR2 is SVGIG (reference sequence). The CDR3 is made up of 16 amino acids. J was trimmed by 3 bases and V by 0 bases; bases with no gene match: 7. DNA of the CDR3: TGTGCCTGGAGTGTAATAGCGGGAGCTCGGACAGATACGCAGTATTTT. Translated: CAWSVIAGARTDTQYF.

The CDR3 nucleotides are TGTGCCAACAGCCCTTACAGGGCGACTTACTATGGCTACACCTTC. Encoded protein: CANSPYRATYYGYTF. This sequence joins TRBV6-1 and TRBJ1-2, with D possibly being TRBD1 (6 bases). The CDR3 covers 15 residues. Looked up from germline, CDR1 is MNHNS and CDR2 is SASEGT. V lost 10 bases, J lost 3 bases, and 21 bases lay in between.

The sample holds many counts of this clonotype. The chain combines TRBV30 with TRBJ1-3, with D unclear. This CDR3 has 14 amino acids. The V gene lost 0 bases and the J gene lost 0 bases, with 6 bases spanning the gap. CDR1 and CDR2 from the germline V gene are GTSNPN and SVGIG (reference sequence). The CDR3: CAWSVVDSGNTIYF. The CDR3 DNA reads TGTGCCTGGAGTGTAGTGGACTCTGGAAACACCATATATTTT.

This clonotype has a count of ten or more. The rearrangement uses TRBV3-1 and TRBJ2-7, with 9 bases lining up with TRBD1. Germline V gene sequence: CDR1 LGHDT, CDR2 YNNKEL (reference sequence). V was pared by 5 bases and J by 2 bases, with 7 bases of the junction left unmatched. CDR3 length equals 15 residues. The CDR3 sequence is CASSKGQGIPYEQYF. The DNA for the CDR3 is TGTGCCAGCAGCAAGGGACAGGGAATTCCCTACGAGCAGTACTTC.

Only a few counts were recorded for this clonotype. The gene calls are TRBV5-5 and TRBJ2-3, with 9 bases that match TRBD2. The trim removed 1 base at V and 4 bases at J, leaving 10 bases unmatched. Per the germline V gene, CDR1 is SGHKS and CDR2 is YYEKEE (reference sequence). The CDR3 is made up of 17 amino acids. The CDR3 DNA is TGTGCCAGCAGCTTGTTCGTTTCTAGCGGGAATTCAGATACGCAGTATTTT. It codes for CASSLFVSSGNSDTQYF. Filled out from reference TRBV5-5 and TRBJ2-3, the complete variable domain reads DAGVTQSPTHLIKTRGQQVTLRCSPISGHKSVSWYQQVLGQGPQFIFQYYEKEERGRGNFPDRFSARQFPNYSSELNVNALLLGDSALYLCASSLFVSSGNSDTQYFGPGTRLTVL.

This clonotype was found many times. The chain has TRBV7-9 and TRBJ2-2; 9 bases are a match to TRBD1. Germline values: CDR1 SEHNR, CDR2 FQNEAQ (reference sequence). The CDR3 runs to 16 residues. Trimming took 6 bases from V and 1 from J; bases not matched to a gene: 6. The CDR3 sequence is CASSSTGGLNTGELFF. The CDR3 nucleotides are TGTGCCAGCAGTTCTACAGGGGGCCTGAACACCGGGGAGCTGTTTTTT.

In its sample, this clonotype was seen many times. The rearrangement uses TRBV20-1 and TRBJ1-2, with TRBD1 matching over 8 bases. Trimming removed 4 bases from V and 7 bases from J; junction bases left unmatched: 8. This CDR3 region has 13 residues. The V gene's germline CDR1 is DFQATT and CDR2 SNEGSKA (reference sequence). The CDR3 sequence: CSATGQGWGGYTF. Written as DNA, the CDR3 is TGCAGTGCTACCGGACAGGGATGGGGTGGCTACACCTTC.

This clonotype was observed a handful of times. J is TRBJ2-1 and V is TRBV2; TRBD2 is a possible D gene (6 bases). The germline V and J ends were trimmed by 8 bases and 10 bases, with 21 bases remaining between them. Per the germline V gene, CDR1 is SNHLY and CDR2 is FYNNEI. This CDR3 comprises 14 residues. CDR3 nucleotide sequence: TGTGCCAGCCAAGGGGCTAGCGAGGCACAAGAGCAGTTCTTC. Its translation: CASQGASEAQEQFF.

The sample holds many counts of this clonotype. V gene TRBV2 combines with J gene TRBJ2-3; 8 bases agree with TRBD2. V shed 11 bases and J 7 bases; nucleotides not matched to a gene: 14. Germline V gene lookup returns CDR1 SNHLY and CDR2 FYNNEI. The CDR3 spans 14 residues. CDR3 protein: CAVLRAGGPNTQYF. Written as DNA, the CDR3 is TGTGCCGTCCTGAGGGCGGGAGGACCGAATACGCAGTATTTT.

The V call is TRBV30, the J call TRBJ2-5; no clear D gene. The V and J ends lost 0 bases and 5 bases respectively, with 4 bases between them. The CDR3 totals 11 residues. Germline CDR1 GTSNPN, CDR2 SVGIG (reference sequence). The CDR3 region is CAWSVVETQYF. The CDR3 nucleotides are TGTGCCTGGAGTGTAGTTGAGACCCAGTACTTC.

Concerning this clonotype itself: Just one base apart from a much larger clone, this may be a read error. Lacking the conserved final phenylalanine or tryptophan, this CDR3 likely reflects a read error. This rearrangement joins TRBV11-2 to TRBJ1-4; D might be TRBD1 (6 bases). Germline CDR1 SGHAT, CDR2 FQNNGV. The length of the CDR3 is 14 residues. V was trimmed by 4 bases and J by 5 bases, leaving 11 bases between them. The CDR3 nucleotides read TGTGCCAGCAGCTCCGGGACACAGAATGAAAAACTGTTTCTT. Translation gives CASSSGTQNEKLFL.

This clonotype was observed a few times. The chain combines TRBV28 with TRBJ2-5, with D unclear. This CDR3 contains 15 residues. Germline-derived CDR1 and CDR2 are MDHEN and SYDVKM. V gave up 1 base and J gave up 4 bases, with 13 bases separating them. Here the CDR3 DNA reads TGTGCCAGCAGTTTATTTCTGCAGGATAGAGAGACCCAGTACTTC. It yields the protein CASSLFLQDRETQYF.

This clonotype was detected many times. The chain couples TRBV28 to TRBJ2-7; D is perhaps TRBD1 (6 bases). V lost 3 bases to trimming and J lost 3 bases, with 9 bases between them. The CDR3 covers 13 residues. Germline assignment: CDR1 MDHEN and CDR2 SYDVKM. CDR3 sequence reads: CASSLDSNYEQYF. The CDR3 coding sequence is TGTGCCAGCAGTTTGGACAGTAACTACGAGCAGTACTTC. The full variable domain, its missing parts supplied by reference TRBV28 and TRBJ2-7, is DVKVTQSSRYLVKRTGEKVFLECVQDMDHENMFWYRQDPGLGLRLIYFSYDVKMKEKGDIPEGYSVSREKKERFSLILESASTNQTSMYLCASSLDSNYEQYFGPGTRLTVT.

This clonotype was picked up many times. The V call is TRBV2, the J call TRBJ2-1; 11 bases agree with TRBD2. Germline V gene data show CDR1 as SNHLY and CDR2 as FYNNEI. V lost 6 bases, J lost 4 bases, and 8 bases stayed unmatched. CDR3 length: 16 amino acids. The CDR3 DNA is TGTGCCAGCAGACAACCGGGACTAGCGGCATACAATGAGCAGTTCTTC. It specifies CASRQPGLAAYNEQFF.

In this sample, this clonotype turned up many times. The chain has TRBV24-1 and TRBJ2-3; the D gene could be TRBD1 or TRBD2 (5 bases each). The CDR3 runs 15 residues. Per the germline V gene, CDR1 is KGHDR and CDR2 is SFDVKD. With 3 bases removed from V and 5 bases from J, the gap between germline ends came to 14 bases. CDR3 loop: CATSDTGTLVDTQYF. CDR3 nucleotide sequence: TGTGCCACCAGTGATACCGGGACGTTGGTAGATACGCAGTATTTT.

This chain joins TRBV12-3 or TRBV12-4 and TRBJ2-3; the match to TRBD1 covers 8 bases. CDR3 length: 14 amino acids. Trimming cost V 8 bases and J 4 bases; bases outside gene matches: 8. In nucleotides, the CDR3 is TGTGCCAGCCGGACAGGGATCCCCTCAGATACGCAGTATTTT. Amino acids: CASRTGIPSDTQYF.

The table lists this clonotype with a few counts. This chain uses TRBV10-3 with TRBJ2-7, with 8 bases identical to TRBD1. Germline V CDR1 and CDR2: ENHRY, SYGVKD. The CDR3 length is 14 residues. V lost 5 bases, J lost 0 bases, and 3 bases stayed unmatched. CDR3: CAISQGASSYEQYF. The CDR3 region has the DNA TGTGCCATCAGTCAGGGGGCCAGCTCCTACGAGCAGTACTTC.

This clonotype was counted at least ten times. The chain links TRBV5-1 to TRBJ2-7; D is ambiguous. In germline, CDR1 is SGHRS, CDR2 YFSETQ. V dropped 0 bases and J dropped 0 bases, with 13 bases sitting between them. This CDR3 has 16 residues. CDR3 loop: CASSLEVSGPSYEQYF. CDR3 bases: TGCGCCAGCAGCTTGGAAGTTTCGGGTCCCTCCTACGAGCAGTACTTC. Based on the CDR3 plus reference TRBV5-1 and TRBJ2-7, the full variable domain is KAGVTQTPRYLIKTRGQQVTLSCSPISGHRSVSWYQQTPGQGLQFLFEYFSETQRNKGNFPGRFSGRQFSNSRSEMNVSTLELGDSALYLCASSLEVSGPSYEQYFGPGTRLTVT.

This clonotype has only a few counts. The CDR3 bases are TGTGCCTGGAACTCAAACTCCGGACAGGAGCAGTTCTTC. It codes for CAWNSNSGQEQFF. The chain carries TRBV30 and TRBJ2-1, with D possibly being TRBD1 (6 bases). The CDR3 contains 13 residues. V shed 4 bases and J shed 10 bases, with 17 bases lying between them. Germline-derived CDR1 and CDR2 are GTSNPN and SVGIG (reference sequence).

This clonotype has a handful of counts. The chain has TRBV5-1 and TRBJ2-7, with 10 bases matching TRBD1. The CDR3 spans 14 residues. The V segment lost 4 bases and the J segment 5 bases; nucleotides outside the gene matches: 6. Germline loops: CDR1 SGHRS, CDR2 YFSETQ. CDR3 sequence reads: CASSATGGENEQYF. CDR3 nucleotides: TGCGCCAGCAGCGCGACAGGGGGCGAAAACGAGCAGTACTTC.

The sample holds many counts of this clonotype. The chain links TRBV20-1 to TRBJ2-7; D is possibly TRBD2 (6 bases). The CDR3 totals 11 residues. Trimming left V 5 bases short and J 5 bases short, with 10 bases between. Germline assignment: CDR1 DFQATT and CDR2 SNEGSKA (reference sequence). CDR3 in DNA: TGCAGTGCTGGCGGGATCCACGAGCAGTACTTC. This translates into CSAGGIHEQYF.

This clonotype was found many times. The chain is built from TRBV6-2 or TRBV6-3 and TRBJ2-6; D unresolved. The V gene lost 5 bases and the J gene lost 3 bases, with 5 bases spanning the gap. The germline gives CDR1 MNHEY, CDR2 SVGEGT. The CDR3 spans 13 residues. This CDR3 reads CASSNSGANVLTF. The CDR3 nucleotides are TGTGCCAGCAGTAACAGTGGGGCCAACGTCCTGACTTTC.

This clonotype has just a few counts. The CDR3 loop reads CASSPTGPTDTQYF. As DNA, the CDR3 is TGTGCCAGCAGCCCGACAGGGCCGACAGATACGCAGTATTTT. The J gene is TRBJ2-3, the V gene TRBV7-2; 7 bases agree with TRBD1. V lost 5 bases and J lost 3; bases outside the gene matches: 5. CDR1 is SGHTA, CDR2 FQGNSA, per germline. The CDR3 spans 14 residues.

The chain joins TRBV3-1 to TRBJ1-2, with 10 bases aligning to TRBD1. Germline V gives CDR1 LGHDT, CDR2 YNNKEL (reference sequence). J lost 3 bases, V lost 2 bases, and 3 bases had no gene match. The CDR3 covers 15 residues. Here the CDR3 reads CASSQPTGGYYGYTF. The DNA for the CDR3 is TGTGCCAGCAGCCAACCGACAGGGGGCTACTATGGCTACACCTTC.

The table lists this clonotype with many counts. J is TRBJ1-2 and V is TRBV5-6, with 9 bases matching TRBD1. The junction had 8 bases not matched to a gene; V was cut back by 5 bases and J by 9 bases. The CDR3 sequence is 13 residues long. Germline CDR1 is SGHDT and CDR2 is YYEEEE. The CDR3 DNA reads TGTGCCAGCAGTACAGGGACAGGGTCTAGCTACACCTTC. Its translation is CASSTGTGSSYTF.

Ten or more counts support this clonotype. Written as DNA, the CDR3 is TGCAGTGCTAGGGGGCTAGCGGAAAGCTACGAGCAGTACTTC. Residues: CSARGLAESYEQYF. The rearrangement joins TRBV20-1 to TRBJ2-7; 7 nucleotides agree with TRBD2. After removal of 3 bases from V and 3 bases from J, the junction contained 8 bases not matched to a gene. Germline V CDR1 and CDR2: DFQATT, SNEGSKA (reference sequence). This CDR3 is 14 amino acids long.

This clonotype was observed a handful of times. The rearrangement links TRBV5-1 to TRBJ1-3; tentatively, D is TRBD1 (5 bases). CDR1 SGHRS and CDR2 YFSETQ come from the germline V gene. This CDR3 contains 15 residues. V was shortened by 4 bases and J by 4 bases, with 15 bases between the two germline ends. CDR3 DNA sequence: TGCGCCAGCAGCGGAGGACGGGGCGACGGAAACACCATATATTTT. Translated: CASSGGRGDGNTIYF.

This clonotype was observed many times. This sequence joins TRBV7-9 and TRBJ2-7; D might be TRBD2 (5 bases). The V and J ends lost 3 bases and 7 bases respectively, with 13 bases between them. There are 13 residues in the CDR3. Per the germline V gene, CDR1 is SEHNR and CDR2 is FQNEAQ (reference sequence). The CDR3 DNA reads as TGTGCCAGCAGCTTGGACTTCGATCGGGAGCAGTACTTC. Translating it yields CASSLDFDREQYF.

The chain couples TRBV15 to TRBJ1-4; D is undetermined. The CDR3 is made up of 16 amino acids. V dropped 3 bases and J dropped 0 bases, with 11 bases sitting between them. Germline V gene data show CDR1 as LNHNV and CDR2 as YYDKDF (reference sequence). The CDR3 DNA is TGTGCCACCAGCAGGAACCCCCCGGCAACTAATGAAAAACTGTTTTTT. As protein: CATSRNPPATNEKLFF.